This T cell receptor (beta chain) stems from a study of T cell repertoires in cytomegalovirus infection. MiXCR, applied by TCRdb to the reads, yields one record per CDR3 protein. The sample yields about 490,000 distinct CDR3 sequences, 16% seen once. Germline values: CDR1 SGHTA, CDR2 FQGNSA. The trim removed 5 bases at V and 5 bases at J, leaving 4 bases unmatched. The CDR3 sequence is 13 residues long. Many counts were recorded for this clonotype. The genes are TRBV7-2 and TRBJ2-7; 9 bases fit TRBD1. Sequences were obtained from CD8+ T cells from PBMCs. The source is a human donor in good health (CMV status not recorded). Some clones in this sample may be carry-over from other donors' samples. CDR3: CASSGTGYDEQYF. CDR3 DNA: TGTGCCAGCAGCGGGACAGGGTACGACGAGCAGTACTTC.